This T cell receptor (beta chain) was documented in a study of CD8+ T cells in alopecia areata. This sample's treatment: oral pan-JAK inhibitor, 5-10 mg twice daily. RNA was extracted and reverse transcribed into cDNA as the sequencing template. Libraries were prepared by immunoSEQ multiplex PCR; TCRdb keeps only in-frame clonotypes and omits some of them. Of fewer than 250,000 clones in the sample, around 43% were seen once. The germline V gene has CDR1 MNHEY and CDR2 SVGAGI. The CDR3 contains 13 residues. Trimming cost V 5 bases and J 4 bases; bases outside gene matches: 2. The clonotype comes from a human donor with alopecia areata. The source material was CD4+ T cells sorted from blood, sampled around week 37, from a patient treated with tofacitinib. The chain recombines TRBV6-5 with TRBJ2-1; 7 nucleotides line up with TRBD2. CDR3 coding DNA: TGTGCCAGCAGTCTAGCGGCTTACAATGAGCAGTTCTTC. This translates into CASSLAAYNEQFF.